These 2 T cell receptor beta chains were all obtained from the same sample, sequenced in a study of OX40 agonist ivuxolimab in advanced cancers. Sequencing was performed with immunoSEQ multiplex PCR; in TCRdb, only in-frame clones are kept and a portion is missing. Among around 59,000 clones listed, about 89% were seen once. Here the sequenced sample was CD4+ or CD8+ T cells sorted from blood, taken in a trial of the OX40 agonist ivuxolimab. The origin of the receptors is an adult with an advanced solid tumor such as melanoma, head and neck, liver or kidney cancer.

The chain is built from TRBV9 and TRBJ2-1; D is possibly TRBD1 (6 bases). The CDR3 length is 15 residues. Germline assignment: CDR1 SGDLS and CDR2 YYNGEE. The V and J ends lost 2 bases and 6 bases respectively, with 15 bases between them. CDR3 nucleotide sequence: TGTGCCAGCAGCGTTAGGGGGACCTATATCAATGAGCAGTTCTTC. It codes for CASSVRGTYINEQFF.

The CDR3 loop is CSGRTARVNTDTQYF. The CDR3 nucleotides read TGCAGCGGGAGGACAGCTCGGGTAAACACAGATACGCAGTATTTT. The chain couples TRBV29-1 to TRBJ2-3; weak D call: TRBD1 (6 bases). The CDR3 sequence is 15 residues long. Germline V gene lookup returns CDR1 SQVTM and CDR2 ANQGSEA. Trimming removed 7 bases from V and 2 bases from J, with 19 bases in between.